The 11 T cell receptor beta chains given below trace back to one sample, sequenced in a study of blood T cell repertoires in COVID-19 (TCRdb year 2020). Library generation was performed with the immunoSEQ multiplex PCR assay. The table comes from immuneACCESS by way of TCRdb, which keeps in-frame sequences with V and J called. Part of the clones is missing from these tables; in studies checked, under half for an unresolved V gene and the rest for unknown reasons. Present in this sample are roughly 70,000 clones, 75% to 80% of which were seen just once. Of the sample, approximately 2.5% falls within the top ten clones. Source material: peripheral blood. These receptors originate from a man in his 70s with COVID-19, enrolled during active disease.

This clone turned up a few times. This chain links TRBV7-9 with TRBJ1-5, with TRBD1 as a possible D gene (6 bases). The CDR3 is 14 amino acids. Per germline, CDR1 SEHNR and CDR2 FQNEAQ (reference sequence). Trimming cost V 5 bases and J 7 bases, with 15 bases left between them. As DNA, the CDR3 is TGTGCCAGCAGCAACACAGGGAGCGGACAGCCCCAGCATTTT. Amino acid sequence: CASSNTGSGQPQHF.

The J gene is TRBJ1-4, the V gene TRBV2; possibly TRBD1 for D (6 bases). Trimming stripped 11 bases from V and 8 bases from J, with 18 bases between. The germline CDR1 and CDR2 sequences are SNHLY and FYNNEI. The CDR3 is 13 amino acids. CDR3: CAGHTGPAEKLFF. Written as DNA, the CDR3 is TGTGCCGGCCACACAGGGCCCGCAGAAAAACTGTTTTTT.

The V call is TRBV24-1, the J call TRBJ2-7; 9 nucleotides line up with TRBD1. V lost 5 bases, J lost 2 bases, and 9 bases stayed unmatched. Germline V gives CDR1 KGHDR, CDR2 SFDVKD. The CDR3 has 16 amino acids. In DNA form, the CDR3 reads TGTGCCACCAGTGCGGCACCGGGACAGGGAACCTACGAGCAGTACTTC. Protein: CATSAAPGQGTYEQYF.

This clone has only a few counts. As DNA, the CDR3 is TGTGCCAGCAGCTTAGCGCCGACGGGACTAGCGAAAGACAATGAGCAGTTCTTC. This encodes CASSLAPTGLAKDNEQFF. The V and J genes are TRBV7-2 and TRBJ2-1, with 10 bases fitting TRBD2. Germline V gene lookup returns CDR1 SGHTA and CDR2 FQGNSA. CDR3 length equals 18 residues. The J segment lost 5 bases and the V segment lost 0 bases, leaving 10 bases of the junction unmatched.

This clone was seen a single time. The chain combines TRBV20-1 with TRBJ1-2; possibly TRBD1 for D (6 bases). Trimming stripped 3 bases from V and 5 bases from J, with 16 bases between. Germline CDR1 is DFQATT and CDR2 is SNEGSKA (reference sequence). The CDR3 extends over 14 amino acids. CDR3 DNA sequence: TGCAGTGCTAGTCGGGGGGCAGATCCTTATGGCTACACCTTC. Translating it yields CSASRGADPYGYTF.

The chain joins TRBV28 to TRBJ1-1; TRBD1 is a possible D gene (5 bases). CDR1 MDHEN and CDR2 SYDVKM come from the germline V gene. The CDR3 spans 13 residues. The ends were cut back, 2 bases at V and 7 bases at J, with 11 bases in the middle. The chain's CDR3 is CASSLRRTGEAFF. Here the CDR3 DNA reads TGTGCCAGCAGTTTAAGGCGAACAGGTGAAGCTTTCTTT. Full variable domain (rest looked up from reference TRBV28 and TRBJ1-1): DVKVTQSSRYLVKRTGEKVFLECVQDMDHENMFWYRQDPGLGLRLIYFSYDVKMKEKGDIPEGYSVSREKKERFSLILESASTNQTSMYLCASSLRRTGEAFFGQGTRLTVV.

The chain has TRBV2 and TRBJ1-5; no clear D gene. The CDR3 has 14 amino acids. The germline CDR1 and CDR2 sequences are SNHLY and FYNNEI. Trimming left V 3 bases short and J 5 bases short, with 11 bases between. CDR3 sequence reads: CASSDFGVDQPQHF. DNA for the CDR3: TGTGCCAGCAGTGATTTCGGGGTGGATCAGCCCCAGCATTTT.

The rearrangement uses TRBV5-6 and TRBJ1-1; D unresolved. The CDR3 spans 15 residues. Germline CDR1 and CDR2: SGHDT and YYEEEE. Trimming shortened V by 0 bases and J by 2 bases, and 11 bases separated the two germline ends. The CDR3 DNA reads TGTGCCAGCAGCTTGGCTAGTGGCGGAAACACTGAAGCTTTCTTT. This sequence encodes CASSLASGGNTEAFF.

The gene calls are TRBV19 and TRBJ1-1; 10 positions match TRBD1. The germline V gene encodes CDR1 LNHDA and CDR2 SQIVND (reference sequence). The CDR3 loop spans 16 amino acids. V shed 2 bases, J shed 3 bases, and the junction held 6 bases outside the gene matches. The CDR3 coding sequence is TGTGCCAGTAGTATACCCCCTGGACAGGGGGACACTGAAGCTTTCTTT. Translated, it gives CASSIPPGQGDTEAFF. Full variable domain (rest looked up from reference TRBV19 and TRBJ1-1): DGGITQSPKYLFRKEGQNVTLSCEQNLNHDAMYWYRQDPGQGLRLIYYSQIVNDFQKGDIAEGYSVSREKKESFPLTVTSAQKNPTAFYLCASSIPPGQGDTEAFFGQGTRLTVV.

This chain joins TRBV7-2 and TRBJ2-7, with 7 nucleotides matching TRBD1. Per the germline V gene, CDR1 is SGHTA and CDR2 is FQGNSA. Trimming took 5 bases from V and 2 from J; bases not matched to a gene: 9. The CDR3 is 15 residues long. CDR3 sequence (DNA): TGTGCCAGCAGCCCGCGGACAGGAAAAACCTACGAGCAGTACTTC. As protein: CASSPRTGKTYEQYF.

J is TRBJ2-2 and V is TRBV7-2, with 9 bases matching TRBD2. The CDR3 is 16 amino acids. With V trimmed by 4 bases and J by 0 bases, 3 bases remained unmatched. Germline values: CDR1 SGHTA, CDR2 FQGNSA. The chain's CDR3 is CASSSSSGANTGELFF. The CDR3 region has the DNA TGTGCCAGCAGCTCCTCTAGCGGGGCGAACACCGGGGAGCTGTTTTTT.